These T cell receptor beta chains were read from a single sample in a study of regulatory T cells in long-lasting Graves disease. TCRdb processed the multiplex PCR reads anew with MiXCR; each CDR3 protein has one entry. The data contain some 430,000 distinct CDR3 sequences, 20% to 25% of them singletons. The sample here was peripheral blood mononuclear cells (PBMCs), taken when the disease was refractory, from a patient treated with antithyroid drugs. The receptors were sampled from a female donor with Graves disease. Each CDR3 is given with its conserved first and last residue. The D gene is left open where the match is weak. Clone size, where shown, is once, few, many, or a class for clones that have expanded.

d_call clone_size j_call cdr3_length v_call cdr3_nt cdr3_aa
- many TRBJ1-6 14 TRBV2 TGTGCCAGCAACCCAGGGAGTCAGAATTCACCCCTCCACTTT CASNPGSQNSPLHF
- few TRBJ1-2 14 TRBV27 TGTGCCAGCAGTTTATTGGACACCGACTATGGCTACACCTTC CASSLLDTDYGYTF
- - TRBJ1-4 15 TRBV3-1 TGTGCCAGCAGCCACAGGGGAGCAACTAATGAAAAACTGTTTTTT CASSHRGATNEKLFF
TRBD2 - TRBJ2-5 15 TRBV6-5 TGTGCCAGCAGTTCCAGCGGGGAAGTACAAGAGACCCAGTACTTC CASSSSGEVQETQYF
- - TRBJ1-2 10 TRBV9 TGTGCCAGCAGCGCCAAGGGCTACACCTTC CASSAKGYTF
- - TRBJ1-6 14 TRBV2 TGTGCCAGCAGTCGGGGAAATTATAATTCACCCCTCCACTTT CASSRGNYNSPLHF
TRBD1 - TRBJ1-1 15 TRBV14 TGTGCCAGCAGCCAAGTGGCAGGGGGGAGGATTGAAGCTTTCTTT CASSQVAGGRIEAFF
- - TRBJ1-2 14 TRBV20-1 TGCAGTGCTGGAGGGTTGGGACCCTTCTATGGCTACACCTTC CSAGGLGPFYGYTF
- few TRBJ1-2 13 TRBV7-9 TGTGCCAGCAGCACGGACGGGTCCTCTGGCTACACCTTC CASSTDGSSGYTF
- many TRBJ1-4 11 TRBV2 TGTGCCAGCAGTGTGATAGAAAAACTGTTTTTT CASSVIEKLFF
- - TRBJ2-7 15 TRBV5-1 TGCGCCAGCAGCTTGGCGACAGGAGGAACCTACGAGCAGTACTTC CASSLATGGTYEQYF
- few TRBJ1-5 14 TRBV6-2/TRBV6-3 TGTGCCAGCGGCCCGCGCCAGGGGAATCAGCCCCAGCATTTT CASGPRQGNQPQHF
- - TRBJ1-5 14 TRBV6-2/TRBV6-3 TGTGCCAGCAGTTGGATACAGGGATTTCAGCCCCAGCATTTT CASSWIQGFQPQHF
- few TRBJ2-7 13 TRBV27 TGTGCCAGCAGTTTATCCAGAATCTACGAGCAGTACTTC CASSLSRIYEQYF
- many TRBJ1-2 12 TRBV12-3/TRBV12-4 TGTGCCAGCAGTTTTCAGGACTATGGCTACACCTTC CASSFQDYGYTF
TRBD2 few TRBJ2-4 13 TRBV19 TGTGCCAGTAGTATAAGCGGGGTGAACATTCAGTACTTC CASSISGVNIQYF
- - TRBJ2-1 14 TRBV7-9 TGTGCCAGCAGCTTAACTAGGTCCTACAATGAGCAGTTCTTC CASSLTRSYNEQFF
- - TRBJ2-7 13 TRBV7-9 TGTGCCAGCAGCCACACCGGGGGCTACGAGCAGTACTTC CASSHTGGYEQYF
- - TRBJ1-5 15 TRBV4-2 TGTGCCAGCAGCCAAGATTTCACGCGGTATCAGCCCCAGCATTTT CASSQDFTRYQPQHF
- few TRBJ2-6 15 TRBV2 TGTGCCAGCAGGACGGGATTGGGGGGGGCCAACGTCCTGACTTTC CASRTGLGGANVLTF
TRBD1 many TRBJ1-2 15 TRBV28 TGTGCCAGCAGTTTATGGACCGAGGGGGCGGGAGGCTACACCTTC CASSLWTEGAGGYTF
- few TRBJ1-6 14 TRBV19 TGTGCCAGTCGGCTAGGGGGGAGATACTCACCCCTCCACTTT CASRLGGRYSPLHF
- - TRBJ1-2 17 TRBV9 TGTGCCAGCAGCGTAGCTCTCGACAGACCATCTAACTATGGCTACACCTTC CASSVALDRPSNYGYTF
- - TRBJ1-2 13 TRBV12-3/TRBV12-4 TGTGCCAGCAGTTTAATTCCGGGCGGGGACTACACCTTC CASSLIPGGDYTF
TRBD1 many TRBJ1-6 19 TRBV6-5 TGTGCCAGCAGTTCTGACCCGGGACAGGGCCCCCGGGGTAATTCACCCCTCCACTTT CASSSDPGQGPRGNSPLHF
TRBD1 many TRBJ1-1 14 TRBV20-1 TGCAGTGCTAGAGATCGGCAGGGGGTAGGAGTAGCTTTCTTT CSARDRQGVGVAFF
- many TRBJ2-7 15 TRBV27 TGTGCCAGCAGTTTCTGGGACGGGGGAATAAGGGAGCAGTACTTC CASSFWDGGIREQYF
TRBD1 many TRBJ1-5 14 TRBV2 TGTGCCAGCAGCCGGGACAGTCAAAATCAGCCCCAGCATTTT CASSRDSQNQPQHF
- - TRBJ2-4 14 TRBV20-1 TGCAGTGCTAGCGGGAGCTTGGCCAAAAACATTCAGTACTTC CSASGSLAKNIQYF
TRBD1 few TRBJ1-5 16 TRBV20-1 TGCAGTGCTCTGGACAGGGGGGCGGAGAGCAATCAGCCCCAGCATTTT CSALDRGAESNQPQHF
TRBD1 - TRBJ2-1 16 TRBV10-3 TGTGCCATCAGTGAGTCGACGGGACAGGGTTTAAATGAGCAGTTCTTC CAISESTGQGLNEQFF